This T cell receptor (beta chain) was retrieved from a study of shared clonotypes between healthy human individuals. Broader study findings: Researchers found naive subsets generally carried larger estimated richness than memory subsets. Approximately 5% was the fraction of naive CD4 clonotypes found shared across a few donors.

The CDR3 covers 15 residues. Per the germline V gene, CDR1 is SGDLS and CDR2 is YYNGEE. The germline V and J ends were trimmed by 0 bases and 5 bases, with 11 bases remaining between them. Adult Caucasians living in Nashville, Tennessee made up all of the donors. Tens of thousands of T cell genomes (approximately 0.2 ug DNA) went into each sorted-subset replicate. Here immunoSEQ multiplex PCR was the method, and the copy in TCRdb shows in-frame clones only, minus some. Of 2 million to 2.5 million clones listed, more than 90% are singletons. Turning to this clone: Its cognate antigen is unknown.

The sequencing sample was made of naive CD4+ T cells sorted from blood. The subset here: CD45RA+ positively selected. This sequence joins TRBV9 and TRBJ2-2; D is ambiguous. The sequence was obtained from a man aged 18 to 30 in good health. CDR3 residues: CASSVVVGNTGELFF. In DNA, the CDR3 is TGTGCCAGCAGCGTAGTAGTAGGGAATACCGGGGAGCTGTTTTTT. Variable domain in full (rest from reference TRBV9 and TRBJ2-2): DSGVTQTPKHLITATGQRVTLRCSPRSGDLSVYWYQQSLDQGLQFLIQYYNGEERAKGNILERFSAQQFPDLHSELNLSSLELGDSALYFCASSVVVGNTGELFFGEGSRLTVL.